This TCR beta chain was recovered during a study of type 1 and type 2 diabetes patients (dated by TCRdb to the mid-2010s). Study-wide context: About 9 type 1 diabetes patients, a few type 2 diabetes patients and six or seven nondiabetic controls were recruited in China to form the cohort. The study used high-throughput sequencing to profile TCRbeta repertoires and compare individuals with type 1 diabetes, type 2 diabetes and no diabetes. Across the study, CD4+ and CD8+ T cells were positively selected from PBMCs by means of CD4 or CD8 MicroBeads on MACS columns. For the type 1 diabetes patients, the type 2 diabetes patients acted as a disease comparison group. Sequencing of the TCRbeta libraries was paired-end and was performed on Illumina HiSeq 2000 or MiSeq instruments. V gene usage was similar between approximately 20-cycle and approximately 25-cycle amplification, suggesting similar primer efficiencies and random PCR bias. The whole study generated roughly 19,000,000 paired-end reads. The research as a whole found: Age and gender were not matched between study groups, possibly biasing interpretation. Type 2 diabetes patients had few highly-expanded CD4+ clones (median one), and those clones made up a median about 3.9% of reads. Type 2 diabetes repertoires showed high diversity, significantly greater than type 1 diabetes repertoires in both CD4+ and CD8+ T cells. Since just a limited number of T2D and control samples were sequenced, some T1D-only HECs might also appear in more T2D or control samples. Highly correlated V and J gene usage patterns were observed for type 2 diabetes and control samples, with an average of approximately 0.97 between samples.

Standard classification criteria for type 1 or type 2 diabetes were met by all diabetic patients, and glucose and C-peptide were assessed by WHO-recommended methods. Donors were excluded if they had other autoimmune diseases or infections within the previous four weeks. A roughly 9.1-milliliter sample of peripheral blood was drawn from every participant. LymphoPrep density separation was used to isolate PBMCs. On this clonotype itself: Its antigen has not been determined. No much larger clone exists at a distance of one base, and base qualities are not known.

For this chain, trimming is 5 bases at the V end and 6 bases at the J end, and the number of junction bases without a gene match is 20. CDR1 and CDR2, per the germline V gene (reference sequence), are DFQATT and SNEGSKA. The CDR3 starts with the cysteine, ends with the phenylalanine, and has 18 residues. Solely the CDR3 DNA is kept, with 54 bases framed from the first base. The data were produced on an Illumina MiSeq. Genomic DNA from sorted T cell subsets was used as template for TCRbeta CDR3 amplification. Multiplex PCR with 30 forward and 13 reverse primers amplified the TCRbeta CDR3 region. AMPure XP beads were used to purify the PCR products, after which a second roughly 26-cycle PCR added indices and adaptors. Before sequencing, libraries were gel-purified with the QIAquick Gel Extraction Kit. Per the original workflow: FLASH was used to merge paired-end reads, and IgBLAST was used to align the merged reads to IMGT V, D and J germline references. Reads with less than 70% alignment identity to germline references were removed, leaving 11,114,426 reads across the study. CDR3 boundaries, reading frame and productivity were assigned according to IMGT definitions. Clones at or above 1% of reads were defined as highly-expanded clones, and diversity was measured by normalized Shannon entropy. Unpaired two-tailed t-tests were used to test group differences in Shannon entropy. TCRdb reworked the public reads: Q25 trimming with fastp, MiXCR clone assembly, productive beta chains retained. Each entry merges the rows of one CDR3 protein and shows their most common DNA and genes. What appears here as the V and J calls and clone size reflects TCRdb's work, not the paper's. The table for this sample lists 250,000 to 300,000 distinct CDR3 sequences; around 47% of them were counted only once. Approximately 15% of the sample is held by the ten biggest clonotypes.

The clonotype was recovered from a man between 18 and 29 years old with type 2 diabetes. The source material was peripheral blood mononuclear cells (PBMCs). The V gene is TRBV20-1 and the J gene is TRBJ2-3, and 10 junction bases match TRBD2. This receptor has the CDR3 CSAGSHSVAGGTRDTQYF. The DNA reads TGCAGTGCTGGGAGCCACTCTGTAGCGGGAGGTACGAGGGATACGCAGTATTTT.